This TCR beta chain was retrieved from a study of blood T cell repertoires in COVID-19. The CDR3 runs 13 residues. Trimming removed 2 bases at V and 5 bases at J, with 10 bases between. The germline gives CDR1 GTSNPN, CDR2 SVGIG (reference sequence). Authors' analysis steps: Reference gene primer amplification in the assay estimated nucleated cell counts. Data came from immunoSEQ multiplex PCR; TCRdb stores just in-frame clones and leaves some out. Clone size and the V and J calls come from that table; the DNA yielded D and trimming. The table records roughly 500,000 clones, roughly nine tenths of them present only once.

Material for sequencing was PBMCs or T cells enriched from blood (not recorded which). V gene TRBV30 combines with J gene TRBJ1-5; maybe TRBD1 (5 bases). This TCR derives from a woman aged 55 to 70 who had recovered from COVID-19. CDR3 in amino acids: CAWSTGDYQPQHF. The CDR3, as DNA: TGTGCCTGGAGTACGGGGGACTATCAGCCCCAGCATTTT.